The rows below give T cell receptor beta chains drawn from one sample of a study of T cells after yellow fever vaccination. TCRdb reanalysed the 5' RACE reads using MiXCR and keeps one entry per CDR3 protein. The repertoire has some 350,000 distinct CDR3 sequences, 6.2% of them found once; the top ten carry approximately 16%. Specimen: PBMCs, collected 5 days after the yellow fever booster vaccination. These receptors were collected from a man between 25 and 39 years old who received the YFV17D yellow fever vaccine. Both conserved end residues are part of each CDR3. D genes are given only for firm matches. The listing skips clone size in some rows; elsewhere it reads once, few, many or a size class.

TRBD2	few	TRBJ2-7	TRBV29-1	TGCAGCGTTTCTGGTCCATTACAGGGTGGGACTAGCGAGCAGTACTTC	CSVSGPLQGGTSEQYF
.	.	TRBJ2-5	TRBV7-2	TGTGCCAGCAGCTTAGAGGTGCAGGGGTCGGCAGAGACCCAGTACTTC	CASSLEVQGSAETQYF
TRBD1	many	TRBJ2-5	TRBV11-2	TGTGCCAGCAGCTATGGACAGGTGTGGGTGGAGACCCAGTACTTC	CASSYGQVWVETQYF
TRBD1	.	TRBJ2-2	TRBV7-6	TGTGCCAGCAGCCCCCGACAGGGGGTAAACACCGGGGAGCTGTTTTTT	CASSPRQGVNTGELFF
.	.	TRBJ2-1	TRBV25-1	TGTGCCAGCAGTGAATTGGGTAGCGGAGGGAATGAGCAGTTCTTC	CASSELGSGGNEQFF
TRBD1	many	TRBJ2-1	TRBV10-3	TGTGCCACCAACCAACAGGGGGCCTACAATGAGCAGTTCTTC	CATNQQGAYNEQFF
TRBD2	.	TRBJ2-1	TRBV6-5	TGTGCCAGCAGTTACCGGACTAGCGGGGTGTACAATGAGCAGTTCTTC	CASSYRTSGVYNEQFF
TRBD1	many	TRBJ2-1	TRBV12-3/TRBV12-4	TGTGCCAGCAGCTCCAATACAGGGGGGCAGTTCTTC	CASSSNTGGQFF
TRBD1	.	TRBJ1-5	TRBV29-1	TGCAGCGTTGCCCCGGGACAGGGCAATCAGCCCCAGCATTTT	CSVAPGQGNQPQHF
TRBD2	many	TRBJ2-1	TRBV27	TGTGCCAGCAGTCAAAGGGGACTAGCGGGAGGAGGCTCCTCCTACAATGAGCAGTTCTTC	CASSQRGLAGGGSSYNEQFF
TRBD2	many	TRBJ2-5	TRBV7-2	TGTGCCAGCAGCCCTAGCGGGATGAGTGAGACCCAGTACTTC	CASSPSGMSETQYF
.	many	TRBJ2-3	TRBV9	TGTGCCAGCAGCGTAGAGGGGAGTACAGATACGCAGTATTTT	CASSVEGSTDTQYF
.	many	TRBJ1-4	TRBV4-3	TGCGCCAGCAGCCAAGTGGCAGGGAGTGAAAAACTGTTTTTT	CASSQVAGSEKLFF
.	few	TRBJ1-1	TRBV12-3/TRBV12-4	TGTGCCAGCAGAGCGCTACCGAACACTGAAGCTTTCTTT	CASRALPNTEAFF
.	few	TRBJ2-1	TRBV15	TGTGCCACCAGCAGACAGCCCTTAAATGAGCAGTTCTTC	CATSRQPLNEQFF
.	.	TRBJ1-2	TRBV29-1	TGCAGCGTTGGGCTTGGACAAGGCTATGGCTACACCTTC	CSVGLGQGYGYTF
.	few	TRBJ2-1	TRBV6-1	TGTGCCAGCAGGGAGCCGGGACTTCGACACAATGAGCAGTTCTTC	CASREPGLRHNEQFF
TRBD2	few	TRBJ2-1	TRBV6-1	TGTGCCAGCAGCCGCAGACTAGCGGGAGGTCGTAATGAGCAGTTCTTC	CASSRRLAGGRNEQFF
TRBD1	.	TRBJ2-7	TRBV6-1	TGTGCCAGCAGAAACCCTGGACAGGGGGAAACCTACGAGAAGTACTTC	CASRNPGQGETYEKYF
TRBD1	.	TRBJ2-7	TRBV20-1	TGCAGTGCTGCACCGGGACAGGTTTACGAGCAGTACTTC	CSAAPGQVYEQYF
.	few	TRBJ1-2	TRBV20-1	TGCAGTGCTAGTTGGGTTTCATCTCGTGGCTACACCTTC	CSASWVSSRGYTF
.	.	TRBJ1-5	TRBV7-2	TGTGCCAGCAGTTTTGCAAGTAATAGCAATCAGCCCCAGCATTTT	CASSFASNSNQPQHF